Listed below are T cell receptor beta chains from one sample, sequenced in a study of blood T cells in healthy people across ages. One entry per CDR3 protein results from TCRdb running MiXCR on the 5' RACE reads. The sample includes hundreds of thousands of distinct CDR3 sequences, 40% to 45% of them seen just once. Material for sequencing was blood. The receptor source for this set is a woman in her sixties in good health. The CDR3 runs from the conserved cysteine through the conserved F or W. D genes are given only for firm matches. Rows may omit the clone size; those that give it use once, few, many or a size class.

V gene	clone size	D gene	J gene	CDR3 protein	CDR3 DNA
TRBV20-1	many	NA	TRBJ2-5	CSAQKEGPETQYF	TGCAGTGCCCAGAAGGAGGGTCCGGAGACCCAGTACTTC
TRBV2	NA	NA	TRBJ2-3	CASSEEGPDTQYF	TGTGCCAGCAGTGAGGAGGGGCCTGATACGCAGTATTTT
TRBV25-1	NA	TRBD1	TRBJ2-1	CASSDRDRGNSYNEQFF	TGTGCCAGCAGTGATAGGGACAGGGGGAACTCCTACAATGAGCAGTTCTTC
TRBV4-2	NA	NA	TRBJ2-1	CASSRQLRDTNNEQFF	TGTGCCAGCAGCCGCCAACTCCGGGACACGAACAATGAGCAGTTCTTC
TRBV29-1	once	TRBD2	TRBJ2-7	CSVGYGLAYEQYF	TGCAGCGTGGGGTATGGACTAGCCTACGAGCAGTACTTC
TRBV6-1	NA	NA	TRBJ2-5	CASAEQETQYF	TGTGCCAGCGCGGAGCAAGAGACCCAGTACTTC
TRBV2	NA	TRBD1	TRBJ2-5	CASNSQGATYNEQYF	TGTGCCAGCAACTCACAGGGGGCGACGTACAATGAGCAGTACTTC
TRBV10-3	NA	NA	TRBJ2-3	CAISGRGESTDTQYF	TGTGCCATCAGTGGGCGTGGGGAATCCACAGATACGCAGTATTTT
TRBV7-3	NA	NA	TRBJ1-2	CASSPLGVGGYTF	TGTGCCAGCAGCCCCCTCGGGGTCGGAGGCTACACCTTC
TRBV18	NA	NA	TRBJ2-7	CASSPLQDFYEQYF	TGTGCCAGCTCACCACTACAGGACTTTTACGAGCAGTACTTC
TRBV28	few	TRBD1	TRBJ1-2	CASSLQGGNYGYTF	TGTGCCAGCAGTTTACAGGGGGGAAACTATGGCTACACCTTC
TRBV21-1	NA	NA	TRBJ1-2	CASSTQGENYGYTF	TGTGCCAGCAGCACCCAGGGAGAAAACTATGGCTACACCTTC
TRBV20-1	NA	TRBD1	TRBJ1-1	CSAPKGTATLEAFF	TGCAGTGCTCCCAAGGGGACAGCCACTCTTGAAGCTTTCTTT
TRBV6-1	NA	NA	TRBJ2-6	CASSRRVSSGANVLTF	TGTGCCAGCAGCCGCAGGGTCAGCTCTGGGGCCAACGTCCTGACTTTC
TRBV20-1	few	NA	TRBJ1-2	CSAIVGATNYGYTF	TGCAGTGCTATAGTCGGAGCCACTAACTATGGCTACACCTTC
TRBV29-1	once	NA	TRBJ2-2	CSVVDPGELFF	TGCAGCGTTGTAGATCCCGGGGAGCTGTTTTTT
TRBV2	many	NA	TRBJ2-3	CASSEKGLKKPTQYF	TGTGCCAGCAGTGAAAAGGGACTGAAAAAGCCTACGCAGTATTTT
TRBV4-2	NA	TRBD2	TRBJ2-3	CASSQATSGHTDTQYF	TGTGCCAGCAGCCAAGCGACTAGCGGACACACAGATACGCAGTATTTT
TRBV11-2	NA	NA	TRBJ1-5	CASSLGGIGDSNQPQHF	TGTGCCAGCAGCTTAGGAGGTATTGGGGATAGCAATCAGCCCCAGCATTTT
TRBV12-3/TRBV12-4	NA	NA	TRBJ2-5	CTSSLGVAETRYF	TGTACCAGCAGTTTAGGGGTCGCGGAGACCCGGTACTTC
TRBV12-3/TRBV12-4	NA	TRBD1	TRBJ1-5	CASSPTSGQGNQPQHF	TGTGCCAGCAGTCCGACCTCGGGACAGGGGAATCAGCCCCAGCATTTT
TRBV9	NA	NA	TRBJ1-2	CASSVDGGRGYGYTF	TGTGCCAGCAGCGTAGACGGGGGAAGAGGCTATGGCTACACCTTC
TRBV6-6	NA	NA	TRBJ2-6	CASSYSWRDSGVNVLTF	TGTGCCAGCAGTTACTCTTGGCGAGACTCTGGGGTCAACGTCCTGACTTTC
TRBV29-1	few	NA	TRBJ1-6	CSAQEGGEASISPLHF	TGCAGCGCCCAAGAGGGCGGGGAGGCCTCAATCTCACCCCTCCACTTT
TRBV13	NA	NA	TRBJ2-7	CASLLATSSYEQYF	TGTGCCAGCTTATTGGCGACGAGCTCCTACGAGCAGTACTTC
TRBV7-2	many	NA	TRBJ2-5	CASSLIGTQYF	TGTGCCAGCAGCTTAATCGGGACCCAGTACTTC
TRBV6-2/TRBV6-3	few	TRBD1	TRBJ2-3	CASRTGQGSDTQYF	TGTGCCAGCAGAACGGGACAGGGGTCAGATACGCAGTATTTT
TRBV7-2	NA	NA	TRBJ2-7	CASSLDGDSNEQYF	TGTGCCAGCAGCTTAGACGGTGACAGCAACGAGCAGTACTTC
TRBV6-2/TRBV6-3	many	TRBD1	TRBJ2-7	CASGTGERIQYF	TGTGCCAGCGGGACAGGGGAGAGGATACAGTACTTC
TRBV9	NA	NA	TRBJ1-2	CASSGERGVEGQNYGYTF	TGTGCCAGCAGCGGCGAGCGGGGTGTAGAAGGACAGAACTATGGCTACACCTTC
TRBV29-1	few	NA	TRBJ2-7	CSVTERTGTLYEQYF	TGCAGCGTCACCGAACGAACCGGGACGCTATACGAGCAGTACTTC
TRBV6-5	NA	NA	TRBJ2-7	CASSREEGLSVYEQYF	TGTGCCAGCAGCAGAGAGGAGGGCCTGTCGGTCTACGAGCAGTACTTC
TRBV10-3	NA	NA	TRBJ2-7	CAISESPYEQYF	TGTGCCATCAGTGAGTCTCCCTACGAGCAGTACTTC
TRBV6-2/TRBV6-3	NA	NA	TRBJ2-7	CASSYYGTSYEQYF	TGTGCCAGCAGTTACTACGGTACGTCCTACGAGCAGTACTTC
TRBV30	NA	NA	TRBJ1-2	CAWSKTWGEGGYTF	TGTGCCTGGAGTAAGACATGGGGGGAAGGTGGCTACACCTTC
TRBV20-1	few	NA	TRBJ2-1	CSAPDSGTGEQFF	TGCAGTGCCCCAGACTCCGGTACTGGTGAGCAGTTCTTC
TRBV11-2	NA	NA	TRBJ2-7	CASSPRPTYEQYF	TGTGCCAGCAGTCCCCGTCCCACCTACGAGCAGTACTTC
TRBV27	NA	TRBD2	TRBJ2-5	CASSPGLAGFSETQYF	TGTGCCAGCAGTCCAGGACTAGCGGGGTTTTCCGAGACCCAGTACTTC
TRBV28	NA	TRBD2	TRBJ2-7	CASSPRGRIYNEQYF	TGTGCCAGCAGTCCCCGCGGGAGGATATACAATGAGCAGTACTTC
TRBV15	NA	NA	TRBJ1-2	CATSSSTNYGYTF	TGTGCCACCAGCTCATCAACTAACTATGGCTACACCTTC
TRBV20-1	many	TRBD2	TRBJ2-3	CSAPLAGGPGDTQYF	TGCAGTGCACCTTTAGCGGGAGGGCCTGGAGATACGCAGTATTTT
TRBV12-3/TRBV12-4	NA	NA	TRBJ1-5	CASSEYQSYSNQPQHF	TGTGCCAGCAGTGAATACCAGTCATATAGCAATCAGCCCCAGCATTTT
TRBV6-5	NA	NA	TRBJ1-5	CASSRTYNQPQHF	TGTGCCAGCAGTAGGACGTACAATCAGCCCCAGCATTTT
TRBV7-8	NA	TRBD2	TRBJ2-5	CVSTGFERGGVKTQYF	TGTGTCAGCACTGGGTTCGAGCGGGGGGGCGTGAAGACCCAGTACTTC
TRBV12-3/TRBV12-4	NA	TRBD2	TRBJ2-4	CASSLAGGLANIQYF	TGTGCCAGCAGTTTAGCAGGTGGACTAGCCAACATTCAGTACTTC
TRBV20-1	NA	NA	TRBJ1-1	CSARDGALGPDTEAFF	TGCAGTGCTAGAGATGGTGCCCTGGGACCGGACACTGAAGCTTTCTTT
TRBV20-1	NA	TRBD2	TRBJ2-7	CSAKPGGPYEQYF	TGCAGTGCTAAGCCGGGGGGGCCCTACGAGCAGTACTTC
TRBV25-1	once	TRBD1	TRBJ2-4	CASSEARGLTKKIQYF	TGTGCCAGCAGTGAAGCTAGGGGGCTGACCAAAAAAATTCAGTACTTC
TRBV28	once	NA	TRBJ1-4	CASREDSATNEKLFF	TGTGCCAGCAGAGAGGACAGTGCAACTAATGAAAAACTGTTTTTT
TRBV7-2	few	NA	TRBJ2-2	CASRRGTPNTGELFF	TGTGCCAGCAGGCGAGGGACGCCGAACACCGGGGAGCTGTTTTTT
TRBV3-1	NA	TRBD1	TRBJ2-7	CASSQAGTGSREQYF	TGTGCCAGCAGCCAAGCCGGGACAGGGTCGCGCGAGCAGTACTTC
TRBV18	many	TRBD1	TRBJ2-4	CASSPTGSTIGKNIQYF	TGTGCCAGCTCCCCGACAGGGTCGACTATCGGCAAAAACATTCAGTACTTC
TRBV12-3/TRBV12-4	few	NA	TRBJ2-4	CASSTTDIAKNIQYF	TGTGCCAGCAGTACTACGGACATAGCCAAAAACATTCAGTACTTC